The following is a TCR beta chain sequence with its context. This entry belongs to a study of blood T cell repertoires in COVID-19. Study as a whole: Researchers got acute and convalescent COVID-19 samples from the United States, Italy and Spain.

The data were produced by immunoSEQ multiplex PCR, yet TCRdb's version contains in-frame clones alone and is incomplete. The sample contains some 41,000 clones, more than 70% of which appear only once. The V end lost 5 bases, the J end lost 5 bases, and 11 bases lay between the germline ends. The CDR3 covers 13 residues. The germline CDR1 and CDR2 sequences are KGHDR and SFDVKD. The chain links TRBV24-1 to TRBJ2-5; D gene unclear. The source is a man aged 55 to 70 with active COVID-19. Sequenced: peripheral blood. CDR3 protein: CATSASPGETQYF. CDR3 bases: TGTGCCACCAGTGCTTCGCCCGGGGAGACCCAGTACTTC.